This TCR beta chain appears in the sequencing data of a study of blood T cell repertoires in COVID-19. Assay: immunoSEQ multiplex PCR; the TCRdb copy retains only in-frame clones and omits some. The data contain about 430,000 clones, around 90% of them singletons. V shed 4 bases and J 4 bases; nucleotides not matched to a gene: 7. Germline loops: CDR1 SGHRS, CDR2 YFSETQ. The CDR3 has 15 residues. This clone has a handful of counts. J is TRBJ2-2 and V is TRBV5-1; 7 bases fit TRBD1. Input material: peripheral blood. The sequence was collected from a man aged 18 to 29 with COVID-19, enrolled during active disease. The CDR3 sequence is CASSARGPPTGELFF. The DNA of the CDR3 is TGCGCCAGCAGCGCTAGGGGGCCGCCCACCGGGGAGCTGTTTTTT.